This entry describes one T cell receptor beta chain. This clone was detected only once. What this receptor recognizes is not known. The sample holds no much larger clone one base away, and base qualities are not on file. Other nucleotide sequences from this sample produce the same CDR3. This specimen comes from a study of blood T cell repertoires in COVID-19 (dated by TCRdb to 2018 to 2020). Describing the broader study: Samples from collaborators originated in the United States, Italy and Spain and spanned both the acute and convalescent phases of COVID-19. The samples were drawn from the first 160 participants of the ongoing ImmuneRACE study and from over 950 subjects provided by 6 global collaborators. The dataset comprised deeply sampled blood TCRbeta repertoires from subjects exposed to, actively infected with, or recovered from COVID-19. Nearly every sample came with metadata listing a de-identified subject ID, COVID-19 status, age in years and sex. The material from the prospective study consisted of cDNA or gDNA derived from T cells, B-cell-depleted T cells, or PBMCs. Where HLA class I and class II types were available, the types were taken from metadata supplied by the sample provider, not from assay-based typing. The repertoires were released in a freely available public database meant as a resource for research on the immune response to SARS-CoV-2. Summary of the overall study and its limitations: The amount of clinical and demographic metadata varied by source and participant and was provided uncurated.

Participants in the prospective study were enrolled through a virtual design, were aged 18 to 89 years, and lived in approximately 25 United States geographic areas. In the prospective study, cohorts were assigned on the basis of participant-reported clinical history obtained from a screening survey and a study questionnaire. Mobile phlebotomists in the prospective study collected whole blood, serum and a nasopharyngeal or oropharyngeal swab from every participant. Additional blood draws and questionnaires over an approximately 2-month period could optionally be provided by prospective study participants. Prospective study blood samples were shipped either frozen or at room temperature before DNA extraction. V and J are truncated by 5 bases and 1 base respectively, leaving an intervening sequence of 8 bases. The germline V gene supplies CDR1 SGHNT and CDR2 YENEEA. The CDR3 sequence holds 13 residues, the cysteine and phenylalanine included. Only the CDR3 DNA stays, 39 bases, in frame from base 1.

TCRbeta CDR3 regions were amplified from genomic DNA using the immunoSEQ Assay, a bias-controlled multiplex PCR. As for how the authors treated the data: The number of nucleated cells in each sample was estimated by amplification of reference gene primers within the assay. To quantify the absolute abundance of each unique TCRbeta CDR3 rearrangement, sequence reads were collapsed and filtered. For each sample, productive Simpson clonality was calculated as the square root of Simpson's diversity index across productive rearrangements. TCRdb stores this immuneACCESS table with in-frame sequences only. Part of the clones is absent; in the studies checked, under half of the shortfall reflects unresolved V genes, and no reason is known for the rest. From that table come the V and J calls and clone size; the DNA was used to work out D and trimming. The sample table lists some 290,000 clones, roughly 93% of them with a count of one. About 2% of the sample is in the top ten clones.

This TCR came from a woman aged 40-49 years with acute COVID-19. Sequencing was performed on PBMCs or T cells enriched from blood (not recorded which). The rearrangement combines TRBV11-3 with TRBJ1-1; no confident D gene assignment can be made. The CDR3 region reads CASSPGRNTEAFF. The nucleotide sequence reads TGTGCCAGCAGCCCTGGGAGGAACACTGAAGCTTTCTTT. The full variable domain, with segments outside the CDR3 supplied by the reference TRBV11-3 and TRBJ1-1 proteins, appears as EAGVVQSPRYKIIEKKQPVAFWCNPISGHNTLYWYLQNLGQGPELLIRYENEEAVDDSQLPKDRFSAERLKGVDSTLKIQPAELGDSAVYLCASSPGRNTEAFFGQGTRLTVV.